This T cell receptor beta chain was sequenced in a study of PD-1 blockade in classical Hodgkin lymphoma. About the research overall: Treatment was intravenous nivolumab, 3 mg/kg every 2 weeks, until progression. Findings of the study overall: Patients with an early start, nivolumab under 1 year after ASCT, were excluded.

This CDR3 spans 16 amino acids. CDR1 and CDR2 (germline): SEHNR, FQNEAQ (reference sequence). V gave up 1 base and J gave up 6 bases; unmatched junction bases: 7. With no exception, relapse followed autologous stem cell transplantation in all patients, and brentuximab vedotin exposure varied. Clones were sequenced by immunoSEQ multiplex PCR, and TCRdb holds only the in-frame ones, with some missing. The sample has about 37,000 clones; around nine tenths are singletons. Regarding this clone: Its specificity is unknown.

The rearrangement links TRBV7-9 to TRBJ2-1, with 9 positions matching TRBD2. The specimen comprised peripheral blood mononuclear cells (PBMCs), sampled before the second cycle of nivolumab. The clonotype was recovered from a human donor with classical Hodgkin lymphoma. The DNA of the CDR3 is TGTGCCAGCAGCTTAGGGACTAGCGTTTTTGGCAATGAGCAGTTCTTC. It is translated as CASSLGTSVFGNEQFF. The full variable domain, its missing parts supplied by reference TRBV7-9 and TRBJ2-1, is DTGVSQNPRHKITKRGQNVTFRCDPISEHNRLYWYRQTLGQGPEFLTYFQNEAQLEKSRLLSDRFSAERPKGSFSTLEIQRTEQGDSAMYLCASSLGTSVFGNEQFFGPGTRLTVL.